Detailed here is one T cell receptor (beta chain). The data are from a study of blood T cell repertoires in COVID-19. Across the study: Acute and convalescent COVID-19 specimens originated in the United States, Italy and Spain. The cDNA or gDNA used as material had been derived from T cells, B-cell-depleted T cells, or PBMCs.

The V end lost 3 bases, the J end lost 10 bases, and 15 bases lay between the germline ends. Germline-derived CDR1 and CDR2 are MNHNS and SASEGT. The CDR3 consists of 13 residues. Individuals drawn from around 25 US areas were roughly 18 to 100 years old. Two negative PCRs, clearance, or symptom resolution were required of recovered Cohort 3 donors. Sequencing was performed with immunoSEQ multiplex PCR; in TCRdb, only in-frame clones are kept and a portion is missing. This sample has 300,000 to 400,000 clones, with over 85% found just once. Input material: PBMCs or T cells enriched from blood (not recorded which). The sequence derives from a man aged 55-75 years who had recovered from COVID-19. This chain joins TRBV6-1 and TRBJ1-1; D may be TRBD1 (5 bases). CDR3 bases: TGTGCCAGCAGTGAGCAGGGAAGCTCGGTAGCTTTCTTT. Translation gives CASSEQGSSVAFF.